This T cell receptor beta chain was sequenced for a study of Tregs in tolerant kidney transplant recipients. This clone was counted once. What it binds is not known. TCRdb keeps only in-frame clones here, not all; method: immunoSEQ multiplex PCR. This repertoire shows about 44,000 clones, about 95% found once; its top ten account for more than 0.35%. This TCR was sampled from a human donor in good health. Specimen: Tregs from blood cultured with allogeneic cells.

The CDR3: CAGPDEKLFF. CDR3 DNA: TGTGCCGGCCCAGATGAAAAACTGTTTTTT. This chain joins TRBV19 and TRBJ1-4; D unresolved. Germline values: CDR1 LNHDA, CDR2 SQIVND (reference sequence). Trimming removed 11 bases from V and 6 bases from J, with 7 bases in between. This CDR3 comprises 10 residues.